The clone carrying this T cell receptor beta chain was observed many times. These data belong to a study of tumor and adjacent non-tumor tissue in lung cancer. No cell sorting was done before RNA was extracted from the tissue. The normal lung tissue was taken more than 3 cm from the tumor edge. The library came from three nested PCR rounds adapted from ARM-PCR protocols. TCRdb analysed the multiplex PCR reads with MiXCR anew, one entry per CDR3 protein. This sample has about 60,000 distinct CDR3 sequences, with about 63% found just once. Germline V gene sequence: CDR1 MDHEN, CDR2 SYDVKM. The ends were cut back, 7 bases at V and 13 bases at J, with 20 bases in the middle. The CDR3 loop spans 12 amino acids.

The chain joins TRBV28 to TRBJ2-7, with D possibly being TRBD1 or TRBD2 (6 bases each). This clonotype originated in a man aged 70-80 years with non-small cell lung cancer. Input material: distant non-tumor lung tissue. The CDR3 sequence: CASKGKPGGHYF. The CDR3 coding sequence is TGTGCCAGCAAGGGCAAACCCGGGGGCCATTACTTC. The full variable domain, rest sourced from reference TRBV28 and TRBJ2-7, is DVKVTQSSRYLVKRTGEKVFLECVQDMDHENMFWYRQDPGLGLRLIYFSYDVKMKEKGDIPEGYSVSREKKERFSLILESASTNQTSMYLCASKGKPGGHYFGPGTRLTVT.